This T cell receptor (beta chain) was recovered during a study of shared clonotypes between healthy human individuals (dated by TCRdb to 2018 to 2020). Regarding the research as a whole: The cohort comprised a couple of women and three men aged 18 to 49 years. Different laboratories and diverse techniques were used to prepare libraries and sequence TCR repertoires, to increase sequencing depth and limit assay-specific biases. For each donor, CD4 naive and CD4 memory were each run on three plates, CD8 naive on two plates, and CD8 memory on one plate. Blood TCR repertoires of about five healthy adults were deeply sequenced to estimate repertoire size and the extent of clonotype sharing between individuals. Between about 0.9 and 8.9 billion PBMCs per donor were obtained by leukapheresis.

Overall results and qualifications from the work: Naive subsets generally had larger estimated clonotype richness than memory subsets did. Rarefaction of sorted-subset datasets indicated incomplete sequencing despite the large sequencing depth. Pairwise subsampling indicated that sequencing depth was expected to affect the degree of clonotype sharing among donors. Across a few donors, roughly 5.1% of naive CD4, approximately 4% of naive CD8, under 2.5% of memory CD4, and about 0.4% of memory CD8 clonotypes were shared. The genetic and exposure-history diversity represented was limited by the small number of donors. Only blood was sampled, and tissue TCR repertoires likely differ from those in blood. Compared with non-shared clonotypes, clonotypes shared by all four sorted-subset donors had higher generation probabilities.

Using the deep immunoSEQ assay, multiplex PCR amplified TCR CDR3 regions from genomic DNA. For each cell subset, the extracted genomic DNA was distributed evenly across all wells of several immunoSEQ 96-well plates, and each plate served as one replicate. For sorted subsets, each replicate PCR was loaded with 200 ng genomic DNA, equivalent to about 33,000 T cell genomes. The purified libraries were quantified using a Qubit 3.0 fluorometer, sized with a Bioanalyzer 2100, and then quantified again using the KAPA Library Quantification kit. Every immunoSEQ 96-well plate was sequenced on a dedicated single-read 150-cycle Illumina NextSeq 550 flow cell. The authors' pipeline ran thus. The immunoSEQ output contained only junctional sequences without quality scores, so filtering could not match that applied to full-length reads. Sequences were annotated with PyIR, a Python wrapper for IgBLAST v1.9, and V/J genes and CDR3 were assigned using IMGT germline references. Reads were filtered out if the reads had weak V/J assignments (E-value above 1e-6), no CDR3, stop codons, out-of-frame junctions, or ambiguous translated residues. V3J clonotypes were defined as sequences sharing an identical inferred V gene, J gene, and CDR3 amino acid sequence. To compute the percentage overlap between repertoires, the number of shared unique clonotypes was divided by the size of the smaller repertoire. Richness of each repertoire was evaluated using RTK rarefaction, the Chao1 estimator, and Recon v2.1 estimates of unobserved clonotypes. Generation probabilities were computed with OLGA for all TCRbeta clonotypes obtained by the gDNA method from a handful of donors. TCRdb provides this immuneACCESS table in a form limited to in-frame rearrangements. Some clones are lacking; in checked studies, under half of them reflect an unresolved V gene, and why the rest are absent is not known. V, J and clone size reflect that table, while D and trimming were determined from the DNA. Within this sample are 2 million to 2.5 million clones, with nearly 97% of them counted one time only. The top ten hold 0.1% to 0.15% of the sample.

The donors were healthy, HIV-negative adults who had no recently reported acute infections or vaccinations. Only Caucasian adults living in Nashville, Tennessee, USA were represented among the donors. Magnetic negative selection was used to enrich CD4+ T cells, after which naive cells were positively selected on CD45RA and the negative fraction became the memory subset. After blood collection by leukapheresis, PBMCs were isolated using Ficoll-Histopaque density gradient centrifugation and then cryopreserved in the vapor phase of liquid nitrogen. Analytical flow cytometry was used to check the purity and quantity of every magnetically sorted T cell population. Each sorted fraction had its genomic DNA isolated and then quantified by UV absorbance on a Nanodrop 2000c. Remarks on this clone: Its antigen remains undetermined. No quality values exist for individual bases; no much larger clone is one base distant. Other DNA sequences within the sample encode an identical CDR3.

CDR1 and CDR2 are read off the germline V gene as SGHRS and YFSETQ. From its cysteine to its phenylalanine, the CDR3 spans 15 amino acids. Just the 45-base CDR3 DNA is kept, in frame starting at base 1. The V and J ends are trimmed by 2 bases and 2 bases, leaving 10 bases between them. The sequencing input was naive CD4+ T cells sorted from blood. Explained via the paper, the cell subset or site label denotes: CD45RA+ positively selected. The chain couples TRBV5-1 to TRBJ2-2; the D region possibly corresponds to TRBD2 (6 bases align). This TCR came from a man aged 18 to 29 in good health. The DNA sequence is TGCGCCAGCAGCTTCCGGGACTCAAACACCGGGGAGCTGTTTTTT. It translates as CASSFRDSNTGELFF.